This T cell receptor (beta chain) originates from a study of shared clonotypes between healthy human individuals. Method: immunoSEQ multiplex PCR; TCRdb's copy keeps in-frame clones and lacks some. The sample contains hundreds of thousands of clones, around 78% of which appear only once. Every donor was a Caucasian adult from Nashville, Tennessee. The sequenced sample was memory CD4+ T cells sorted from blood. Regarding subset: CD45RA-negative fraction. The receptor was derived from a woman aged 30 to 39 in good health.

The CDR3 spells CASRPGRNTGELFF. As DNA, the CDR3 is TGTGCCAGCAGACCCGGACGGAACACCGGGGAGCTGTTTTTT. V gene TRBV6-5 combines with J gene TRBJ2-2, with D hard to call. Germline CDR1 and CDR2: MNHEY and SVGAGI. The CDR3 length is 14 residues. The germline V and J ends were trimmed by 6 bases and 1 base, with 9 bases remaining between them.